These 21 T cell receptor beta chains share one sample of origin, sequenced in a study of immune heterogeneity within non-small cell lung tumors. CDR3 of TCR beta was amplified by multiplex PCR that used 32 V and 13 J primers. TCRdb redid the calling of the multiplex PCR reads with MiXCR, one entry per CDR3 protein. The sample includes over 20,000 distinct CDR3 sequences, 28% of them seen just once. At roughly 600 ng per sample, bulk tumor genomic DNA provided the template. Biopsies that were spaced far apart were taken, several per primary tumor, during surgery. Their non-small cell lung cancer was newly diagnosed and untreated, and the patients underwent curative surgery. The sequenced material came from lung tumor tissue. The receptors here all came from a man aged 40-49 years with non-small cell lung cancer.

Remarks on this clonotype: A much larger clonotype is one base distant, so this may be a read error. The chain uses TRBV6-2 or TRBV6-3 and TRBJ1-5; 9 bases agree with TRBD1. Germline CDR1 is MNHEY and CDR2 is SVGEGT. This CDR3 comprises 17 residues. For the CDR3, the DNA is TGTGCCAGCATTTACTCTACAGGGGGCCGAGGCAATCAGCCCCAGCATTTT. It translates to CASIYSTGGRGNQPQHF.

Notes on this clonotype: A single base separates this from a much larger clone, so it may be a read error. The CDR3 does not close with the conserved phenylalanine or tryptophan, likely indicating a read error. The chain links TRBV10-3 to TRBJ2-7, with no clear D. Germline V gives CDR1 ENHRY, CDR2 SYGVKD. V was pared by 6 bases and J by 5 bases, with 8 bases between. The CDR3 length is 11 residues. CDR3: CAISFQNEQYL. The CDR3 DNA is TGTGCCATCAGCTTTCAAAACGAGCAGTACTTG.

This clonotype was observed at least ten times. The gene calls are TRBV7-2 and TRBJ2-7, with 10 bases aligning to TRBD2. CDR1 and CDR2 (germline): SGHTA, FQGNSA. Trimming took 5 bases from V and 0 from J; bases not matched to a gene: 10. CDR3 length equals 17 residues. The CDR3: CASSPRTSGYSSYEQYF. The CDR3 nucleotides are TGTGCCAGCAGCCCCCGGACTAGCGGCTATAGCTCCTACGAGCAGTACTTC.

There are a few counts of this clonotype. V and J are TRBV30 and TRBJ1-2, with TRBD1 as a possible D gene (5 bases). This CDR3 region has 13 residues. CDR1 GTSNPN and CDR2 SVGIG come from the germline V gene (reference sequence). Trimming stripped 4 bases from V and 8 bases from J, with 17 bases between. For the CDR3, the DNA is TGTGCCTGGACCCCGGGTGGGGGATCCGGCTACACCTTC. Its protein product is CAWTPGGGSGYTF.

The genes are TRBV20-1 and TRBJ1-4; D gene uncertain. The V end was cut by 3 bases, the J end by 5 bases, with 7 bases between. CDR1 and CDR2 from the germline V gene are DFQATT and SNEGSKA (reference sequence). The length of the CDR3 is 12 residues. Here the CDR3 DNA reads TGCAGTGCTAGGCCAGAAAATGAAAAACTGTTTTTT. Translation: CSARPENEKLFF.

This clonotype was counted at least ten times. This CDR3 reads CSAPVLTGGEKLFF. As DNA, the CDR3 is TGCAGTGCTCCCGTCTTGACAGGGGGGGAAAAACTGTTTTTT. This chain joins TRBV20-1 and TRBJ1-4; 9 bases fit TRBD1. The CDR3 runs to 14 residues. Germline values: CDR1 DFQATT, CDR2 SNEGSKA (reference sequence). The V gene end was trimmed by 5 bases and the J gene end by 8 bases; junction bases not matched to a gene: 9.

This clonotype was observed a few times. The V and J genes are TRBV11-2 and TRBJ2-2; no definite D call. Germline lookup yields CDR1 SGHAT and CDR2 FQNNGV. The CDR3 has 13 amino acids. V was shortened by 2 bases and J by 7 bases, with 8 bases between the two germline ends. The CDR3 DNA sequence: TGTGCCAGCAGCTTAAGGTTTGGCGGGGAGCTGTTTTTT. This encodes CASSLRFGGELFF.

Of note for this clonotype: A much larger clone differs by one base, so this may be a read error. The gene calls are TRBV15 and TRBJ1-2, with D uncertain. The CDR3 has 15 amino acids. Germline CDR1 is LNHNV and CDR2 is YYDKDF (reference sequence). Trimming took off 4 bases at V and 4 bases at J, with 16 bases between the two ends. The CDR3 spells CATSTDPSEIYGYTF. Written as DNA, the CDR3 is TGTGCCACCAGCACAGATCCCTCCGAGATCTATGGCTACACCTTC. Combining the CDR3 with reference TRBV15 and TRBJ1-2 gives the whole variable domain DAMVIQNPRYQVTQFGKPVTLSCSQTLNHNVMYWYQQKSSQAPKLLFHYYDKDFNNEADTPDNFQSRRPNTSFCFLDIRSPGLGDTAMYLCATSTDPSEIYGYTFGSGTRLTVV.

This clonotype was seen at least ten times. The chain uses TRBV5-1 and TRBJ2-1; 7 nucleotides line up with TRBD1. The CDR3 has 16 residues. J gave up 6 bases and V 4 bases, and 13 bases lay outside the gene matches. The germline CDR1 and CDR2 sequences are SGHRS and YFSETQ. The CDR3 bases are TGCGCCAGCAGCCATCGGGCCGGAGACAGGGCCAATGAGCAGTTCTTC. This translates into CASSHRAGDRANEQFF.

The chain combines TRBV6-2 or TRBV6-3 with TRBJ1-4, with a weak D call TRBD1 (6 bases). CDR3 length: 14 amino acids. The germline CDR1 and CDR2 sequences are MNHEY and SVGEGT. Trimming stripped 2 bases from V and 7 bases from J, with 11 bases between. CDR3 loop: CASSYTGQSEKLFF. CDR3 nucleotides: TGTGCCAGCAGTTACACAGGACAGAGTGAAAAACTGTTTTTT.

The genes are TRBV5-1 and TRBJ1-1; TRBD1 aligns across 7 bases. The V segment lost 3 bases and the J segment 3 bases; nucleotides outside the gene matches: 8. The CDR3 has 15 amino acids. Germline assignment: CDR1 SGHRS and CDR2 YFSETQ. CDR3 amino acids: CASSSTGIAYTEAFF. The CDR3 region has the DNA TGCGCCAGCAGCTCGACAGGGATTGCGTACACTGAAGCTTTCTTT.

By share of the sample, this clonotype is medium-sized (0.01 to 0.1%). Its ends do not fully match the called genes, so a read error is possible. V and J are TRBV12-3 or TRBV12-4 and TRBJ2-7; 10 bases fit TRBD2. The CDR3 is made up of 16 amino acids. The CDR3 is CASSLASRLAGWDPHF. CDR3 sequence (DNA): TGTGCCAGCAGTTTAGCTTCGCGACTAGCGGGCTGGGATCCGCACTTC.

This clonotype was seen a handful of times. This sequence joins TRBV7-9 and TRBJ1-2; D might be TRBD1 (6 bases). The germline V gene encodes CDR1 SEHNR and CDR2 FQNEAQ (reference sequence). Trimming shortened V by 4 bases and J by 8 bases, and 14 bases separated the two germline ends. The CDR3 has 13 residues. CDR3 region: CASSSSGVWGYTF. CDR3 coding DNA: TGTGCCAGCAGCTCGTCAGGGGTGTGGGGCTACACCTTC. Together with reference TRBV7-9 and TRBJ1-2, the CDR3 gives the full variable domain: DTGVSQNPRHKITKRGQNVTFRCDPISEHNRLYWYRQTLGQGPEFLTYFQNEAQLEKSRLLSDRFSAERPKGSFSTLEIQRTEQGDSAMYLCASSSSGVWGYTFGSGTRLTVV.

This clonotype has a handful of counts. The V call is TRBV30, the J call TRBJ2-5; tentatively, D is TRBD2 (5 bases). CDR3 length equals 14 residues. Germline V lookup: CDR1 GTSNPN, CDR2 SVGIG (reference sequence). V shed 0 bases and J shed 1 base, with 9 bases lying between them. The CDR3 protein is CAWSVGGLQETQYF. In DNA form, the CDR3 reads TGTGCCTGGAGTGTAGGAGGACTCCAAGAGACCCAGTACTTC.

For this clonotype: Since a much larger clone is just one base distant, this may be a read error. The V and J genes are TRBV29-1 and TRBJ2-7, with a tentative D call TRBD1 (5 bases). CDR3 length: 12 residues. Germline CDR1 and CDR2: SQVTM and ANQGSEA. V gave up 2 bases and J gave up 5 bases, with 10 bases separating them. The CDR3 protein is CSVEITGHEQYF. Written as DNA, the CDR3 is TGCAGCGTTGAAATTACAGGACACGAGCAGTACTTC.

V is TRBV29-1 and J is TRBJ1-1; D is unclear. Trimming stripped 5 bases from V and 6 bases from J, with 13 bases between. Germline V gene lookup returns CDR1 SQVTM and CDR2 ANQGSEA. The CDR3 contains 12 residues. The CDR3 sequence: CSVSDPRAEAFF. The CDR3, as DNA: TGCAGCGTTTCGGACCCTCGGGCTGAAGCTTTCTTT.

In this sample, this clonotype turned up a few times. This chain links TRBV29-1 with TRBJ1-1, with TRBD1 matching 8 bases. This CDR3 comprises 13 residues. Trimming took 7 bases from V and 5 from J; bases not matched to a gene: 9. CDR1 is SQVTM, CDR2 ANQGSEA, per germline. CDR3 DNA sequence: TGCAGCGCACACGACAGGGGAGGGACTGAAGCTTTCTTT. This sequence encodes CSAHDRGGTEAFF.

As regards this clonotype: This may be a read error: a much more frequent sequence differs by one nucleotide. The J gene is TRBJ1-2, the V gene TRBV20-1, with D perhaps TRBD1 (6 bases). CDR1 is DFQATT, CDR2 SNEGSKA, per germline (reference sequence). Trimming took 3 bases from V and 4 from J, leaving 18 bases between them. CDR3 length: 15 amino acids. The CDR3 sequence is CSASDGTSGCYGYTF. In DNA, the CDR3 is TGCAGTGCTAGCGACGGGACATCGGGGTGCTATGGCTACACCTTC.

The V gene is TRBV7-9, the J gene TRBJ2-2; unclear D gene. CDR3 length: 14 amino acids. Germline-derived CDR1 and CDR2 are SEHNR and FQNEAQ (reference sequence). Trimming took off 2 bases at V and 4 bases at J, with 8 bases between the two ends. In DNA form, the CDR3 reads TGTGCCAGCAGCTTACGCGAGGTCACCGGGGAGCTGTTTTTT. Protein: CASSLREVTGELFF.

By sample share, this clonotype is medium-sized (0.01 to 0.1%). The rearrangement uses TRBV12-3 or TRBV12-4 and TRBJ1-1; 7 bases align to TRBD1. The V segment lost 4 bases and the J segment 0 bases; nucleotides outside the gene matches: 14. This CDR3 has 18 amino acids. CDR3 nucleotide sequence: TGTGCCAGCAGTTCACCCCCGACAGGGACGGGGATGAACACTGAAGCTTTCTTT. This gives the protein CASSSPPTGTGMNTEAFF.

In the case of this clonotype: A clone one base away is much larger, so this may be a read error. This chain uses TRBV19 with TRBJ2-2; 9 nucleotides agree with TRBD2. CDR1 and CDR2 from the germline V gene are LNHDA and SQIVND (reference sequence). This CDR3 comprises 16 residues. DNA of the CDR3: TGTGCCAGTAGTTTACTGACTAGCGGAAACACCTGGGAGCTGTTTTTT. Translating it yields CASSLLTSGNTWELFF.